This TCR beta chain was retrieved from a study of CD8+ T cells in alopecia areata. Whole-study context: Treated patients took oral tofacitinib at 5 to 10 mg twice daily. Study results and caveats: Sequencing of scalp samples also captures resident alphabeta T cells of normal skin.

CDR3 length equals 14 residues. Germline-derived CDR1 and CDR2 are SGDLS and YYNGEE. V lost 4 bases, J lost 2 bases, and 10 bases lay in between. Extracted from the samples, RNA was reverse transcribed into cDNA to serve as the sequencing template. Libraries were prepared by immunoSEQ multiplex PCR; TCRdb keeps only in-frame clonotypes and omits some of them. The sample lists a few hundred thousand clones, roughly two fifths occurring once. As to treatment: oral pan-JAK inhibitor, 5-10 mg twice daily. It was from PBMCs that CD4+ and CD8+ T cells were sorted. A few counts support this clone. Its antigen is not identified.

The rearrangement uses TRBV9 and TRBJ1-3; D not certain. This sequence originates from a human donor with alopecia areata. The source material was CD4+ T cells sorted from blood, sampled at approximately week 30, from a patient treated with tofacitinib. CDR3 DNA: TGTGCCAGCAGCCGTGAGTGGACTGGAAACACCATATATTTT. Amino acids: CASSREWTGNTIYF.